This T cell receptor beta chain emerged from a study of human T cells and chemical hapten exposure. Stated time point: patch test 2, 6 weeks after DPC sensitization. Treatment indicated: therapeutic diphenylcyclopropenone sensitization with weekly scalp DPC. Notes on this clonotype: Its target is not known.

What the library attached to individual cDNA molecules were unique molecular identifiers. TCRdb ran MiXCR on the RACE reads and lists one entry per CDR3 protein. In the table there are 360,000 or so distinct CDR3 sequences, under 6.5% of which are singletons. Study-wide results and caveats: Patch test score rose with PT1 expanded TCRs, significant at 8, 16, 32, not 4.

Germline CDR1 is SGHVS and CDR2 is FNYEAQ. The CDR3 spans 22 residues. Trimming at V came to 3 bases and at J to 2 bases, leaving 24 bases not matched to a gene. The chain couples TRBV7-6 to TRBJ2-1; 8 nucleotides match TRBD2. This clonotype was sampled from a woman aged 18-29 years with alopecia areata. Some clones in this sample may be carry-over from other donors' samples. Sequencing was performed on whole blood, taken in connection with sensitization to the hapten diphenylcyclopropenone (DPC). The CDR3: CASSFALGGLAGPRGTYNEQFF. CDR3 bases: TGTGCCAGCAGCTTCGCCCTAGGGGGTCTAGCGGGCCCCCGGGGAACCTACAATGAGCAGTTCTTC.